This T cell receptor beta chain emerged from a study of T cells after yellow fever vaccination. V dropped 7 bases and J dropped 6 bases, with 18 bases sitting between them. This CDR3 has 15 amino acids. A single record per CDR3 protein comes from TCRdb applying MiXCR to the 5' RACE reads. Of a few hundred thousand distinct CDR3 sequences listed, 8.1% are singletons. The source material was PBMCs, sampled approximately 40 days after the first yellow fever vaccination. This chain joins TRBV12-3 or TRBV12-4 and TRBJ2-2; D is uncertain. This TCR was sampled from a young man who received the YFV17D yellow fever vaccine. The CDR3 loop is CASTSQAVRAGELFF. For the CDR3, the DNA is TGTGCCAGCACCTCGCAGGCAGTCCGGGCCGGGGAGCTGTTTTTT.